Below, 28 T cell receptor beta chains from the same sample are listed, as sequenced in a study of T-cell memory formation after mild COVID-19. A single record per CDR3 protein comes from TCRdb applying MiXCR to the 5' RACE reads. The table has about 340,000 distinct CDR3 sequences, around 15% seen once. Sequenced: PBMCs or a T cell subset sorted from them (not recorded which). The receptor set was obtained from a man between 18 and 35 years old who had mild COVID-19 (a few samples of this study predate the infection). Cell type and time point are not known.

This clonotype showed up just a few times. The chain employs TRBV7-2 and TRBJ1-6, with D possibly TRBD1 on 5 matching bases. CDR1 is SGHTA, CDR2 FQGNSA, per germline. The CDR3 runs 11 residues. V gave up 2 bases and J gave up 15 bases, with 8 bases separating them. In DNA form, the CDR3 reads TGTGCCAGCAGCTTATGGGGGATCCTCCACTTT. Its protein product is CASSLWGILHF.

V gene TRBV5-1 combines with J gene TRBJ2-3; D gene unclear. V lost 2 bases and J 4 bases, leaving 11 bases between the germline ends. The CDR3 spans 14 residues. Germline CDR1 is SGHRS and CDR2 is YFSETQ. The CDR3 is CASSLSTGPDTQYF. The CDR3 coding sequence is TGCGCCAGCAGCTTATCGACTGGCCCAGATACGCAGTATTTT. Together with reference TRBV5-1 and TRBJ2-3, the CDR3 gives the full variable domain: KAGVTQTPRYLIKTRGQQVTLSCSPISGHRSVSWYQQTPGQGLQFLFEYFSETQRNKGNFPGRFSGRQFSNSRSEMNVSTLELGDSALYLCASSLSTGPDTQYFGPGTRLTVL.

This clonotype has ten or more counts. The chain uses TRBV7-2 and TRBJ2-5; 7 bases are a match to TRBD2. Per the germline V gene, CDR1 is SGHTA and CDR2 is FQGNSA. CDR3 length: 14 residues. With 2 bases clipped from V and 3 bases from J, the junction kept 3 bases outside the gene matches. In DNA form, the CDR3 reads TGTGCCAGCAGCTTAATGGGGGGGAAAGAGACCCAGTACTTC. As protein: CASSLMGGKETQYF.

In this sample, this clonotype turned up a few times. The rearrangement joins TRBV10-1 to TRBJ2-7, with 11 positions matching TRBD2. The CDR3 has 15 amino acids. Germline-derived CDR1 and CDR2 are WNHNN and SYGVQD (reference sequence). V shed 8 bases, J shed 7 bases, and the junction held 13 bases outside the gene matches. The CDR3, as DNA: TGCGCCAGCCCTAGCGGGGGGCCGTGGGACGGGGAGCAGTACTTC. Protein product: CASPSGGPWDGEQYF.

This chain joins TRBV20-1 and TRBJ2-5; D unresolved. Between the trimmed V and J ends, which lost 5 bases and 3 bases, there was a span of 16 bases. CDR1 DFQATT and CDR2 SNEGSKA come from the germline V gene (reference sequence). The CDR3 has 14 amino acids. The CDR3 DNA sequence: TGCAGTGCTTCTAGAGCCGGGCCTGAAGAGACCCAGTACTTC. As protein: CSASRAGPEETQYF.

This clonotype showed up just a few times. The chain has TRBV7-7 and TRBJ2-3; D is uncertain. This CDR3 spans 13 amino acids. V dropped 8 bases and J dropped 2 bases, with 11 bases sitting between them. Germline CDR1 and CDR2: SSHAT and FNYEAQ (reference sequence). The CDR3 is CASASIFTDTQYF. The DNA for the CDR3 is TGTGCCAGCGCATCGATCTTCACAGATACGCAGTATTTT.

This clonotype was seen repeatedly, ten times or more. The chain joins TRBV4-3 to TRBJ2-5, with 7 positions matching TRBD1. CDR3 length: 13 amino acids. V shed 4 bases and J 5 bases; nucleotides not matched to a gene: 4. Germline-derived CDR1 and CDR2 are LGHNA and YSLEER. The CDR3: CASSPSDRETQYF. The CDR3, as DNA: TGCGCCAGCAGCCCGTCGGACAGGGAGACCCAGTACTTC.

CDR3 sequence: CASRTEYQPQHF. The CDR3 coding sequence is TGTGCCAGCAGGACTGAATATCAGCCCCAGCATTTT. The chain joins TRBV2 to TRBJ1-5, with unresolved D. Looked up from germline, CDR1 is SNHLY and CDR2 is FYNNEI. Trimming removed 6 bases from V and 5 bases from J, with 8 bases in between. The CDR3 totals 12 residues.

This clonotype showed up just a few times. This chain joins TRBV4-2 and TRBJ2-3, with D unclear. This CDR3 is built from 18 residues. From germline, CDR1 is LGHNA and CDR2 YNFKEQ. V was clipped by 5 bases and J by 0 bases, with 21 bases between them. The CDR3 is CASSFQTSTDTSTDTQYF. CDR3 nucleotides: TGTGCCAGCAGCTTTCAAACTTCGACGGATACTAGCACAGATACGCAGTATTTT.

V usage is TRBV28 and J usage is TRBJ2-1, with D unclear. The CDR3 extends over 14 amino acids. The ends were cut back, 2 bases at V and 8 bases at J, with 13 bases in the middle. Germline assignment: CDR1 MDHEN and CDR2 SYDVKM. CDR3 sequence (DNA): TGTGCCAGCAGTTTAAGGGATTTAGGGCATGAGCAGTTCTTC. Translating gives CASSLRDLGHEQFF. The full variable domain, its missing parts supplied by reference TRBV28 and TRBJ2-1, is DVKVTQSSRYLVKRTGEKVFLECVQDMDHENMFWYRQDPGLGLRLIYFSYDVKMKEKGDIPEGYSVSREKKERFSLILESASTNQTSMYLCASSLRDLGHEQFFGPGTRLTVL.

The chain is built from TRBV15 and TRBJ2-3, with TRBD2 matching 14 bases. The CDR3 totals 19 residues. Germline values: CDR1 LNHNV, CDR2 YYDKDF (reference sequence). With 5 bases clipped from V and 2 bases from J, the junction kept 12 bases outside the gene matches. The CDR3 DNA sequence: TGTGCCACCAGCCATCCGAGACTAGCGGGGGGGCGAGTCACAGATACGCAGTATTTT. Translating it yields CATSHPRLAGGRVTDTQYF.

V gene TRBV5-5 combines with J gene TRBJ1-6; 9 positions match TRBD1. Germline CDR1 is SGHKS and CDR2 is YYEKEE (reference sequence). V lost 3 bases to trimming and J lost 9 bases; unmatched junction nucleotides: 13. CDR3 length: 17 residues. The CDR3 region has the DNA TGTGCCAGCAGCTGGCCTCCGGGACAGGGAAGAGTTTCACCCCTCCACTTT. Its translation: CASSWPPGQGRVSPLHF.

This clonotype was picked up a small number of times. This rearrangement joins TRBV14 to TRBJ1-1; D unresolved. Between the trimmed V and J ends, which lost 3 bases and 2 bases, there was a span of 7 bases. The germline V gene has CDR1 SGHDN and CDR2 FVKESK. The CDR3 runs 13 residues. CDR3 loop: CASSQHHNTEAFF. CDR3 bases: TGTGCCAGCAGCCAGCATCACAACACTGAAGCTTTCTTT.

This clonotype has more than one count but fewer than ten. In DNA form, the CDR3 reads TGTGCCAGCAGCTTGGTCGCCCAGTTTTCTAGCACAGATACGCAGTATTTT. It translates to CASSLVAQFSSTDTQYF. The chain employs TRBV5-6 and TRBJ2-3, with no clear D. This CDR3 is built from 17 residues. Trimming stripped 0 bases from V and 0 bases from J, with 14 bases between. Germline CDR1 and CDR2: SGHDT and YYEEEE.

This rearrangement joins TRBV4-3 to TRBJ2-5, with D tentatively TRBD1 or TRBD2 (5 bases each). This CDR3 has 16 amino acids. CDR1 and CDR2 (germline): LGHNA, YSLEER. Trimming pared 1 base from V and 1 base from J, leaving 13 bases between. The CDR3: CASSQGGRQGQETQYF. CDR3 DNA sequence: TGCGCCAGCAGCCAAGGGGGACGGCAGGGCCAAGAGACCCAGTACTTC.

The chain recombines TRBV7-9 with TRBJ1-3; D unresolved. Trimming took off 5 bases at V and 0 bases at J, with 11 bases between the two ends. There are 15 residues in the CDR3. CDR1 SEHNR and CDR2 FQNEAQ come from the germline V gene (reference sequence). The CDR3 nucleotides are TGTGCCAGCAGCCCTAGCCTCCGCTCTGGAAACACCATATATTTT. It yields the protein CASSPSLRSGNTIYF.

The rearrangement joins TRBV9 to TRBJ2-1; perhaps TRBD1 as D (6 bases). The CDR3 is 16 residues long. In germline, CDR1 is SGDLS, CDR2 YYNGEE. Trimming took 0 bases from V and 2 from J, leaving 12 bases between them. The CDR3 loop reads CASSVGAGVPYNEQFF. CDR3 DNA sequence: TGTGCCAGCAGCGTAGGGGCAGGGGTCCCCTACAATGAGCAGTTCTTC.

The V and J genes are TRBV5-1 and TRBJ1-1; 7 bases are shared with TRBD1. Germline V gene sequence: CDR1 SGHRS, CDR2 YFSETQ. The CDR3 consists of 15 residues. The V segment lost 4 bases and the J segment 1 base; nucleotides outside the gene matches: 7. The CDR3 coding sequence is TGCGCCAGCAGCGAAACAGGGGTTAGGAACACTGAAGCTTTCTTT. It codes for CASSETGVRNTEAFF.

This clonotype was observed at least ten times. The chain carries TRBV28 and TRBJ1-2; D is undetermined. The CDR3 is 12 residues long. Germline CDR1 reads MDHEN; CDR2 reads SYDVKM. Trimming left V 6 bases short and J 4 bases short, with 9 bases between. CDR3 loop: CASRWDIYGYTF. The DNA for the CDR3 is TGTGCCAGCAGGTGGGATATCTATGGCTACACCTTC.

The CDR3 here is CASSVTSYRSGTEAFF. The CDR3 DNA reads as TGTGCCAGCAGCGTAACTTCGTATAGATCGGGAACTGAAGCTTTCTTT. The gene calls are TRBV7-6 and TRBJ1-1; D is ambiguous. The CDR3 has 16 residues. In germline, CDR1 is SGHVS, CDR2 FNYEAQ. V was pared by 5 bases and J by 5 bases, with 21 bases between.

This clonotype was seen more than once but under ten times. The V and J genes are TRBV4-1 and TRBJ1-5; tentative D call: TRBD1 (5 bases). This CDR3 contains 16 residues. The germline CDR1 and CDR2 sequences are MGHRA and YSYEKL. The V end was cut by 1 base, the J end by 1 base, with 11 bases between. The chain's CDR3 is CASSQVVGDSNQPQHF. CDR3 nucleotides: TGCGCCAGCAGCCAAGTTGTGGGGGACAGCAATCAGCCCCAGCATTTT.

This chain uses TRBV5-1 with TRBJ2-1; D not resolved. This CDR3 is built from 12 residues. CDR1 and CDR2 (germline): SGHRS, YFSETQ. Trimming took off 0 bases at V and 9 bases at J, with 7 bases between the two ends. The CDR3 DNA sequence: TGCGCCAGCAGCTTGGGTGTTGCTGAGCAGTTCTTC. Residues: CASSLGVAEQFF.

This clonotype has just a few counts. Here the CDR3 reads CASSLDSGGNTDTQYF. Here the CDR3 DNA reads TGCGCCAGCAGCTTGGATAGCGGCGGAAACACAGATACGCAGTATTTT. The chain carries TRBV5-1 and TRBJ2-3, with D perhaps matching TRBD2 (6 bases). The length of the CDR3 is 16 residues. Germline assignment: CDR1 SGHRS and CDR2 YFSETQ. V was trimmed by 0 bases and J by 2 bases, leaving 13 bases between them. The entire variable domain, with the rest obtained from reference TRBV5-1 and TRBJ2-3, is as follows: KAGVTQTPRYLIKTRGQQVTLSCSPISGHRSVSWYQQTPGQGLQFLFEYFSETQRNKGNFPGRFSGRQFSNSRSEMNVSTLELGDSALYLCASSLDSGGNTDTQYFGPGTRLTVL.

This clonotype came up a few times. An end of the junction does not agree with germline; a read error may underlie this. The chain has TRBV4-1 and TRBJ2-6, with 7 bases lining up with TRBD1. The CDR3 has 16 amino acids. CDR1 MGHRA and CDR2 YSYEKL come from the germline V gene. The CDR3 loop is CASSPRQGAGANVLTF. In DNA, the CDR3 is TGTGCCAGCAGCCCCCGACAGGGCGCCGGGGCCAACGTCCTGACTTTC.

This clonotype was observed many times. The chain has TRBV5-1 and TRBJ1-1; 7 nucleotides align to TRBD1. Per germline, CDR1 SGHRS and CDR2 YFSETQ. The J segment lost 3 bases and the V segment lost 4 bases, leaving 9 bases of the junction unmatched. This CDR3 is 15 amino acids long. The CDR3 protein is CASSEKTGMDTEAFF. CDR3 bases: TGCGCCAGCAGCGAGAAGACAGGGATGGACACTGAAGCTTTCTTT.

This chain uses TRBV7-9 with TRBJ1-6; 8 positions agree with TRBD1. V shed 6 bases, J shed 10 bases, and the junction held 8 bases outside the gene matches. The CDR3 is made up of 14 amino acids. Germline V lookup: CDR1 SEHNR, CDR2 FQNEAQ (reference sequence). CDR3 amino acids: CASSYRGTRSPLHF. The CDR3 DNA follows: TGTGCCAGCAGTTACAGGGGGACAAGGTCACCCCTCCACTTT.

This clonotype was recorded a few times. The chain is built from TRBV2 and TRBJ2-5; 9 bases agree with TRBD2. The CDR3 is 15 residues long. V was pared by 2 bases and J by 5 bases, with 6 bases of the junction left unmatched. From germline, CDR1 is SNHLY and CDR2 FYNNEI. The CDR3 nucleotides read TGTGCCAGCAGTGAAAGGGTAGCGGGGGATGAGACCCAGTACTTC. Translating it yields CASSERVAGDETQYF. The full variable domain, its missing parts supplied by reference TRBV2 and TRBJ2-5, is EPEVTQTPSHQVTQMGQEVILRCVPISNHLYFYWYRQILGQKVEFLVSFYNNEISEKSEIFDDQFSVERPDGSNFTLKIRSTKLEDSAMYFCASSERVAGDETQYFGPGTRLLVL.

The rearrangement joins TRBV28 to TRBJ2-3; 8 nucleotides line up with TRBD1. This CDR3 has 17 residues. Germline V gives CDR1 MDHEN, CDR2 SYDVKM. The V segment lost 4 bases and the J segment 0 bases; nucleotides outside the gene matches: 9. The CDR3 nucleotides are TGTGCCAGCAGTTGGGAAACGGACAGGGCTAGCACAGATACGCAGTATTTT. Amino acids: CASSWETDRASTDTQYF.